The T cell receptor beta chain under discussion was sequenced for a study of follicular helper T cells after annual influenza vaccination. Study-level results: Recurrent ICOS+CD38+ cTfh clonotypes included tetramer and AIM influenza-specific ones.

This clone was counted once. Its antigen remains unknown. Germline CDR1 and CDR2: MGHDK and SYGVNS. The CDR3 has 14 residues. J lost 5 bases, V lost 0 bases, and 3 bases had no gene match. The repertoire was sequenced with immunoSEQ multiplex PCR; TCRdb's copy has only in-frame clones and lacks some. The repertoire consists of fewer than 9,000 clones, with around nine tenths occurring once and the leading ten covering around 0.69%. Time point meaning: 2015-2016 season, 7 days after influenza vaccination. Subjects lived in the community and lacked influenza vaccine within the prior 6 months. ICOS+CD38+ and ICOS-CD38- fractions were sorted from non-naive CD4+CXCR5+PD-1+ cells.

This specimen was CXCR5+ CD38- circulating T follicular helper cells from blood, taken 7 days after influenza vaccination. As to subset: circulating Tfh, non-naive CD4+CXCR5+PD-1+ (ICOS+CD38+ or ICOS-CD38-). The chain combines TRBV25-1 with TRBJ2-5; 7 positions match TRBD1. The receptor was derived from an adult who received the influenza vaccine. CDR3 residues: CASSEYRGRETQYF. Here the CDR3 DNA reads TGTGCCAGCAGTGAATATAGGGGGCGGGAGACCCAGTACTTC.